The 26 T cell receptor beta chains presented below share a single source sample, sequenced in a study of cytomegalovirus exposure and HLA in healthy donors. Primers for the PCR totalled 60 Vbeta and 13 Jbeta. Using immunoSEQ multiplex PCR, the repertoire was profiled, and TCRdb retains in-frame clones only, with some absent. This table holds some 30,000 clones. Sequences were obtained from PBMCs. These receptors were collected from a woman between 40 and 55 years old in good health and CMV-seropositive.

DNA for the CDR3: TGCAGCGTTGATTGGGCAGGGGCCCCTGAAGCTTTCTTT. Its translation: CSVDWAGAPEAFF. The gene calls are TRBV29-1 and TRBJ1-1; the D gene is possibly TRBD1 (6 bases). CDR3 length equals 13 residues. Germline V gene lookup returns CDR1 SQVTM and CDR2 ANQGSEA. Deletions cut 3 bases from V and 6 bases from J, with 14 bases between.

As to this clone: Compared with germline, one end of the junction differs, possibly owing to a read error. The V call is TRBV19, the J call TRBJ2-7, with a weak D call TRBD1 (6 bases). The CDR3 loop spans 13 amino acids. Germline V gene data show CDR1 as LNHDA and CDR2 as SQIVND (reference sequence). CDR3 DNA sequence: TGTGACAGTAGTATTTACAGGGACTACGAGCAGTACTTC. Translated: CDSSIYRDYEQYF.

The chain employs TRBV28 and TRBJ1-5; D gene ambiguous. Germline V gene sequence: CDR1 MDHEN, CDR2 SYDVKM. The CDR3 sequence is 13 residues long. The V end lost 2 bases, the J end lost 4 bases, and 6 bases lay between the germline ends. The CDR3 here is CASSLVQNQPQHF. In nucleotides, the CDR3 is TGTGCCAGCAGTTTAGTACAGAATCAGCCCCAGCATTTT.

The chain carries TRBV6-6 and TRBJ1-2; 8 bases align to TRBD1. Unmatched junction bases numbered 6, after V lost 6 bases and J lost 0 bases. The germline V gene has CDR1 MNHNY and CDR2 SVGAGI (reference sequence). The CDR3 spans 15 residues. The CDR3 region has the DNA TGTGCCAGCAGCCCCCGGGACAGGTCTAACTATGGCTACACCTTC. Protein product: CASSPRDRSNYGYTF.

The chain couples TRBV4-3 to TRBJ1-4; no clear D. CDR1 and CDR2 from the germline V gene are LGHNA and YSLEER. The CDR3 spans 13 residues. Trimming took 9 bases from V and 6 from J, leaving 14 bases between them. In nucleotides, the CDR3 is TGCGCCAGTAGAAGTCACGGTGATGAAAAACTGTTTTTT. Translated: CASRSHGDEKLFF.

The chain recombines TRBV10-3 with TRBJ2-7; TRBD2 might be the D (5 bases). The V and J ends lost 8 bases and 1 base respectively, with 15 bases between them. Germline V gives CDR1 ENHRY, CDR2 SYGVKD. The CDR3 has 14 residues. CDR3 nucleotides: TGTGCCATCCCTTTCCTGGAGCGGTCCTACGAGCAGTACTTC. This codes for CAIPFLERSYEQYF.

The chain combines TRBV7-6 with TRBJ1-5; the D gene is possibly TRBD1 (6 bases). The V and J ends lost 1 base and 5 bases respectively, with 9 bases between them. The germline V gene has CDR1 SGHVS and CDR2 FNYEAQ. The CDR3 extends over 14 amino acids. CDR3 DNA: TGTGCCAGCAGCTTAGGCAGGGGCGATCAGCCCCAGCATTTT. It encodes CASSLGRGDQPQHF.

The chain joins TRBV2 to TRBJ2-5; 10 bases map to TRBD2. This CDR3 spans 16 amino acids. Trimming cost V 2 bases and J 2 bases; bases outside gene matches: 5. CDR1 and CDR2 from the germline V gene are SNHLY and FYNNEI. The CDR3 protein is CASSEWASGRQETQYF. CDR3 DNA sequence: TGTGCCAGCAGTGAATGGGCTAGCGGGAGACAAGAGACCCAGTACTTC.

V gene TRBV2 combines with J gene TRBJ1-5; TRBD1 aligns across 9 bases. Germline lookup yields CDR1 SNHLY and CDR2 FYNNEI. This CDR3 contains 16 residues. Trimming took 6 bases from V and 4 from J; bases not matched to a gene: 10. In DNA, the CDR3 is TGTGCCAGCAGCGGGGACAGGGTATTGGGGAATCAGCCCCAGCATTTT. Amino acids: CASSGDRVLGNQPQHF.

The CDR3 nucleotides are TGTGCCTGGAGCCAAGGGTCAGGGGACGCTTTCTTT. Amino acid sequence: CAWSQGSGDAFF. The rearrangement uses TRBV30 and TRBJ1-1, with TRBD1 as a possible D gene (6 bases). Trimming pared 3 bases from V and 11 bases from J, leaving 16 bases between. The CDR3 covers 12 residues. Germline loops: CDR1 GTSNPN, CDR2 SVGIG (reference sequence).

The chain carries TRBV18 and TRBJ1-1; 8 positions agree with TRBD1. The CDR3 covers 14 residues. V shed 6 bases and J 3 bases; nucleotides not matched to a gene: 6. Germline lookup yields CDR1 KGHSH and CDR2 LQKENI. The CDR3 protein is CASSPQGADTEAFF. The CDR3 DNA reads TGTGCCAGCTCGCCGCAGGGGGCCGACACTGAAGCTTTCTTT.

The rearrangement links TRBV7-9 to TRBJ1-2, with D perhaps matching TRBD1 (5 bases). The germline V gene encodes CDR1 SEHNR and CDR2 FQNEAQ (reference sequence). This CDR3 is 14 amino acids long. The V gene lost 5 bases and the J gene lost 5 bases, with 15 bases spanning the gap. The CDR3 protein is CASSSTGESYGYTF. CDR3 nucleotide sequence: TGTGCCAGCAGCAGTACAGGAGAGAGTTATGGCTACACCTTC.

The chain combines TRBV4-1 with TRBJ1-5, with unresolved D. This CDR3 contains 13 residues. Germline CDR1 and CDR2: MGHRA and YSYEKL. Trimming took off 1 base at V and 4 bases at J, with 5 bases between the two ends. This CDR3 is CASSQGRNQPQHF. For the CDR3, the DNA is TGCGCCAGCAGCCAAGGGAGGAATCAGCCCCAGCATTTT.

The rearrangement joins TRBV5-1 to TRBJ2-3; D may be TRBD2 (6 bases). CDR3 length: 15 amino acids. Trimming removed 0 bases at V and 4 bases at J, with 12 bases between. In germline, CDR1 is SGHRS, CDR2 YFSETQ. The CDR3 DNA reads TGCGCCAGCAGCTTGGGCGAGACTAGAGCAGATACGCAGTATTTT. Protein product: CASSLGETRADTQYF.

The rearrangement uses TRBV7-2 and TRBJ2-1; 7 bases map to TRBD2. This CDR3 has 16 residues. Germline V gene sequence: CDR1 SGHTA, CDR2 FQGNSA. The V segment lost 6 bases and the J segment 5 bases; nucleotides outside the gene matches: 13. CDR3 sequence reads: CASSRDAGLTDNEQFF. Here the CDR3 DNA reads TGTGCCAGCAGTCGAGACGCGGGACTAACAGACAATGAGCAGTTCTTC.

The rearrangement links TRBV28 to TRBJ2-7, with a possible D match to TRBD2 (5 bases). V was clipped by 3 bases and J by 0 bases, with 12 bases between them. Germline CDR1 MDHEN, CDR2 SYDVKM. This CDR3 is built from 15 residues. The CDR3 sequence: CASSLEAEISYEQYF. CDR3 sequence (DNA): TGTGCCAGCAGTTTGGAAGCGGAAATCTCCTACGAGCAGTACTTC.

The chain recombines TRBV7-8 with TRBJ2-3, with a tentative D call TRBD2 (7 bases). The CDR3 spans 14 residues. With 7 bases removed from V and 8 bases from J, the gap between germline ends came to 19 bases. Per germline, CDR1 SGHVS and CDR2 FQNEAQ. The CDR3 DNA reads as TGTGCCAGCATTAAAGGGGGGGAGTGGGGTACGCAGTATTTT. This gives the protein CASIKGGEWGTQYF.

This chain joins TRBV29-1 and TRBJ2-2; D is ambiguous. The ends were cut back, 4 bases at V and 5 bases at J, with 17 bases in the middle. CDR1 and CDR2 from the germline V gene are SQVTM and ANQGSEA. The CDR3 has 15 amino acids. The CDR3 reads CSVVLSSATTGELFF. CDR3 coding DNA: TGCAGCGTTGTGTTATCTTCCGCTACGACCGGGGAGCTGTTTTTT.

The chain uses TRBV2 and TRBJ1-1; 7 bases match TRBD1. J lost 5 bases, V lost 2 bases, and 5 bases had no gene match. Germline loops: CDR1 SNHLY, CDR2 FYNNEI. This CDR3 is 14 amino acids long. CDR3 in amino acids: CASSEWAGGTEAFF. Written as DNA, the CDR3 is TGTGCCAGCAGTGAATGGGCAGGGGGGACTGAAGCTTTCTTT.

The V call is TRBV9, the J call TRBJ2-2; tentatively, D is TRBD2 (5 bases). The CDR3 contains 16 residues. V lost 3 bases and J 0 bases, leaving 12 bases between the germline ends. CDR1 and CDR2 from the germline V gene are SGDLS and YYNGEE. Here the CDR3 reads CASSDPGIPNTGELFF. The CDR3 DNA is TGTGCCAGCAGCGACCCCGGGATCCCGAACACCGGGGAGCTGTTTTTT.

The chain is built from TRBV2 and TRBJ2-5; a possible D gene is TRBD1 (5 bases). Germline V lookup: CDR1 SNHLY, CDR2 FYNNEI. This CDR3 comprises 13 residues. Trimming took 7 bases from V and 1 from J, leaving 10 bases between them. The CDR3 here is CASKGQAQETQYF. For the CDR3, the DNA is TGTGCCAGCAAGGGGCAGGCCCAAGAGACCCAGTACTTC.

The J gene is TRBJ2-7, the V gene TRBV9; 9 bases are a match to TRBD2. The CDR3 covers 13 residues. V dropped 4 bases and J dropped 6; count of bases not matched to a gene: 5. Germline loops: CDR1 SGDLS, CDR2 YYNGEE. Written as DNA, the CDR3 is TGTGCCAGCAGCAAACAGACTAGCGGCGAGCAGTACTTC. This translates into CASSKQTSGEQYF. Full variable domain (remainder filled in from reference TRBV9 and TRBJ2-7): DSGVTQTPKHLITATGQRVTLRCSPRSGDLSVYWYQQSLDQGLQFLIQYYNGEERAKGNILERFSAQQFPDLHSELNLSSLELGDSALYFCASSKQTSGEQYFGPGTRLTVT.

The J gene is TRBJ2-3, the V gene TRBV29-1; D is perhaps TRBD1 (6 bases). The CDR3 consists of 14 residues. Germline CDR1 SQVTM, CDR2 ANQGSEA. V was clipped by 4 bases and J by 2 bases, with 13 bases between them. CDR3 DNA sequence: TGCAGCGTTGCATCCAGGGGTGCCACAGATACGCAGTATTTT. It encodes CSVASRGATDTQYF.

In DNA form, the CDR3 reads TGTGCCAGCACCGAGGGACTTTACGCCGGGGAGCTGTTTTTT. Translation: CASTEGLYAGELFF. V is TRBV2 and J is TRBJ2-2, with D possibly being TRBD2 (6 bases). In germline, CDR1 is SNHLY, CDR2 FYNNEI. V gave up 7 bases and J gave up 6 bases, with 15 bases separating them. The CDR3 length is 14 residues.

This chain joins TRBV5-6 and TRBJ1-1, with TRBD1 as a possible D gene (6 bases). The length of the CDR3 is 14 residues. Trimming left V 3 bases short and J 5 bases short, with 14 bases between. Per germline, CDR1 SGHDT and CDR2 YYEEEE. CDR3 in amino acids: CASSWDTHGTEAFF. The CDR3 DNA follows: TGTGCCAGCAGCTGGGACACACATGGGACTGAAGCTTTCTTT.

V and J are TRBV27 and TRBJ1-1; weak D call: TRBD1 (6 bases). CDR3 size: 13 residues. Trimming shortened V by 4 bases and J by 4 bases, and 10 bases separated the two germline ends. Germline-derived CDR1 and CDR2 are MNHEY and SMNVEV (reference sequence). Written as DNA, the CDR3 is TGTGCCAGCAGTTATAGGGGGACCACTGAAGCTTTCTTT. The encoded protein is CASSYRGTTEAFF.